This T cell receptor beta chain originates from a study of shared clonotypes between healthy human individuals. This clone was counted a single time. Its antigen is still unknown. Per the germline V gene, CDR1 is GTSNPN and CDR2 is SVGIG (reference sequence). V lost 4 bases and J 4 bases, leaving 13 bases between the germline ends. This CDR3 has 13 amino acids. Points from the study as a whole: Rarefaction curves obtained for sorted subsets showed sequencing incomplete despite large depth.

Study donors comprised healthy, HIV-negative adults devoid of recent acute infection or vaccination. The donors, all of them Caucasian adults, lived in Nashville, Tennessee. As originally analysed: In the immunoSEQ data, sequences were junction-only and lacked quality scores, so filtering differed. The repertoire was sequenced with immunoSEQ multiplex PCR; TCRdb's copy has only in-frame clones and lacks some. D and trimming come from the DNA, and the V and J calls and clone size come from that table. Here the sample spans millions of clones, 90% to 95% being singletons. The clonotype comes from a man aged 18 to 30 in good health. This chain connects TRBV30 to TRBJ1-1; D ambiguous. Sequencing was performed on naive CD4+ T cells sorted from blood. Sample subset: CD45RA+ positively selected. In DNA form, the CDR3 reads TGTGCCTGGACCCGGGGAGGCATCACTGAAGCTTTCTTT. Translation: CAWTRGGITEAFF.